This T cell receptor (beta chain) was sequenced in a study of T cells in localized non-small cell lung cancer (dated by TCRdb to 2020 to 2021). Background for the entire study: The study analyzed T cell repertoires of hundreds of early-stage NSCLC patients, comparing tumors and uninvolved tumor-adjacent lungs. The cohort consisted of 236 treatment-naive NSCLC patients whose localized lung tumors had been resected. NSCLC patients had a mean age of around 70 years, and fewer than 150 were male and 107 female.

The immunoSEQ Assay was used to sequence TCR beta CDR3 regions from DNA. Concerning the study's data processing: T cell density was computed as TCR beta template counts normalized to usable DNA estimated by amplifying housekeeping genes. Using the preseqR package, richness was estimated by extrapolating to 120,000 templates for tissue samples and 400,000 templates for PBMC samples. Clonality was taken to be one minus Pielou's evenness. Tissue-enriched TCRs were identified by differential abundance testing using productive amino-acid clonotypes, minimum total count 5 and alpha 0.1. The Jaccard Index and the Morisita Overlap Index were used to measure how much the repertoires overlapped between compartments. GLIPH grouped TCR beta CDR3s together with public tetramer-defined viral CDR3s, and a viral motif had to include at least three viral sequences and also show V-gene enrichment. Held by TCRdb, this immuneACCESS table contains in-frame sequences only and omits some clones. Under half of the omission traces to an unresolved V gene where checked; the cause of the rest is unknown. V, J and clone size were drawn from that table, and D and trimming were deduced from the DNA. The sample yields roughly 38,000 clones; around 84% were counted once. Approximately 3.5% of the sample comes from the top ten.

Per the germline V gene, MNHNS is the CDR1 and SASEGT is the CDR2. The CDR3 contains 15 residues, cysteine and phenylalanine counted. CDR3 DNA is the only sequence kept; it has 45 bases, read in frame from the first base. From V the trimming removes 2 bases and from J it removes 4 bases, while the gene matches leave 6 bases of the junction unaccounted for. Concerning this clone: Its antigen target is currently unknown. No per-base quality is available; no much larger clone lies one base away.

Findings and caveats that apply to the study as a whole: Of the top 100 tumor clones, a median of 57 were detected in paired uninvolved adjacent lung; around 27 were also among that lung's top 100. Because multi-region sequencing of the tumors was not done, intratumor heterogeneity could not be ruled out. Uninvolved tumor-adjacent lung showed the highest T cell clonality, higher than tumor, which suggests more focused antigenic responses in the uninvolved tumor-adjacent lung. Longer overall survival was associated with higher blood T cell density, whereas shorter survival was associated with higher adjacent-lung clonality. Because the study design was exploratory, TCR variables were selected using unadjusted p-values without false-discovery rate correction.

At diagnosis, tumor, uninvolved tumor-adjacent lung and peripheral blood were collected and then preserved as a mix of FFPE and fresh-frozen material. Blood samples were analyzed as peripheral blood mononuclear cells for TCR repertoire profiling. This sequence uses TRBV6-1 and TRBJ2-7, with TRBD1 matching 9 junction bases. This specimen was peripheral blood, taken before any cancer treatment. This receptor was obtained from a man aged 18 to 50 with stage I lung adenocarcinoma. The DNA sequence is TGTGCCAGCAGTGAATGGGGGACAGGGACTTACGAGCAGTACTTC. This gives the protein CASSEWGTGTYEQYF.